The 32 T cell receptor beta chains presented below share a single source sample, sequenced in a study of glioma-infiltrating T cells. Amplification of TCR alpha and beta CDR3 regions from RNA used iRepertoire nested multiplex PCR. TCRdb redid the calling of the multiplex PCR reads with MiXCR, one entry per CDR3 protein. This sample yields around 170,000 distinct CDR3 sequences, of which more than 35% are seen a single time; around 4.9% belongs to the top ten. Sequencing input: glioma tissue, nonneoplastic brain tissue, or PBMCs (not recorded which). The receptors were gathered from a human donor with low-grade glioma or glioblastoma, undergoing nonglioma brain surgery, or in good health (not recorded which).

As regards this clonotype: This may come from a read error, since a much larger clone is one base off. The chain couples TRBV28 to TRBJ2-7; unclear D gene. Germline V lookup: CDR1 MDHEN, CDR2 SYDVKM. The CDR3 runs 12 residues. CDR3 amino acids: CGSLTQTYEQYF. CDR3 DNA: TGTGGCAGCCTGACACAAACCTACGAGCAGTACTTC.

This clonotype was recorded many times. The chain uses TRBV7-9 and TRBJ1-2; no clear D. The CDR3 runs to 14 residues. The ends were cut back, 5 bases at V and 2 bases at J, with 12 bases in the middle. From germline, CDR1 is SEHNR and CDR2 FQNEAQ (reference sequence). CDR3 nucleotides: TGTGCCAGCAGCCCGCGGACGGGAAACTATGGCTACACCTTC. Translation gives CASSPRTGNYGYTF.

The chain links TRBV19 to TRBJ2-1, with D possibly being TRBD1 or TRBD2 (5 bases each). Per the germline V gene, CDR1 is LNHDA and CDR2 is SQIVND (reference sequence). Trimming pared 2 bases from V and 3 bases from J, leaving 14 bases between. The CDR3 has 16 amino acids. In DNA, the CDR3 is TGTGCCAGTAGTATATCCGGGGACCAGGGCTACAATGAGCAGTTCTTC. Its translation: CASSISGDQGYNEQFF. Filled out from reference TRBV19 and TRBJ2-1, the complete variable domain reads DGGITQSPKYLFRKEGQNVTLSCEQNLNHDAMYWYRQDPGQGLRLIYYSQIVNDFQKGDIAEGYSVSREKKESFPLTVTSAQKNPTAFYLCASSISGDQGYNEQFFGPGTRLTVL.

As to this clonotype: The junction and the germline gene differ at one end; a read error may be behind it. CDR3 sequence reads: CASSLGTGSHNEQFF. The DNA for the CDR3 is TGCGCCAGCAGCTTGGGGACTGGCTCCCACAATGAGCAGTTCTTC. The rearrangement uses TRBV5-1 and TRBJ2-1; a weak D match, TRBD2 (5 bases). The CDR3 consists of 15 residues. Germline V lookup: CDR1 SGHRS, CDR2 YFSETQ. Full variable domain (outside the CDR3, taken from reference TRBV5-1 and TRBJ2-1): KAGVTQTPRYLIKTRGQQVTLSCSPISGHRSVSWYQQTPGQGLQFLFEYFSETQRNKGNFPGRFSGRQFSNSRSEMNVSTLELGDSALYLCASSLGTGSHNEQFFGPGTRLTVL.

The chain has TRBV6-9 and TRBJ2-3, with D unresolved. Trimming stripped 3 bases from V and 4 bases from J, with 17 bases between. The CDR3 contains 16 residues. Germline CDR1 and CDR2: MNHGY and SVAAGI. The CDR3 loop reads CASSYVPTSGADTQYF. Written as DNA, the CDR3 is TGTGCCAGCAGTTACGTACCCACTTCGGGTGCAGATACGCAGTATTTT.

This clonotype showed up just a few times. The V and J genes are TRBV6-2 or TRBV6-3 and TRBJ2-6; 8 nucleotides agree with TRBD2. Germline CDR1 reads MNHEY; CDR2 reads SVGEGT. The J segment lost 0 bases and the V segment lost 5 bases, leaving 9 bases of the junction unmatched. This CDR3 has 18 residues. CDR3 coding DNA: TGTGCCAGCAGTCATGTTAGCGGGATCAGCTCTGGGGCCAACGTCCTGACTTTC. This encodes CASSHVSGISSGANVLTF.

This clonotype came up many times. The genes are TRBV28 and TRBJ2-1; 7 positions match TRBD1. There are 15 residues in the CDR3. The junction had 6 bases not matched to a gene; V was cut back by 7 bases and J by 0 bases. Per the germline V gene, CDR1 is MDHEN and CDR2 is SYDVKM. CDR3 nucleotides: TGTGCCAGCAAAACGGACAGGAGCTCCTACAATGAGCAGTTCTTC. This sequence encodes CASKTDRSSYNEQFF.

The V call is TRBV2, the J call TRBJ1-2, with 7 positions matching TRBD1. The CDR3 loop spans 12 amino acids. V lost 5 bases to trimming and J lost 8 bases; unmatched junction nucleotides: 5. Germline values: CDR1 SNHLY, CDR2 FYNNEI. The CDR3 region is CASSLQGSGYTF. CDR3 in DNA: TGTGCCAGCAGTCTACAGGGGAGCGGCTACACCTTC. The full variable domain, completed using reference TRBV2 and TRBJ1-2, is EPEVTQTPSHQVTQMGQEVILRCVPISNHLYFYWYRQILGQKVEFLVSFYNNEISEKSEIFDDQFSVERPDGSNFTLKIRSTKLEDSAMYFCASSLQGSGYTFGSGTRLTVV.

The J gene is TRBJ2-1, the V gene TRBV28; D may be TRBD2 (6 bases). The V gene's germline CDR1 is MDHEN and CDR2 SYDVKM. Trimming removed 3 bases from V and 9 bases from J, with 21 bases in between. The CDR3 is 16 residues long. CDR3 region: CASSFSIAVSRGEQFF. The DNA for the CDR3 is TGTGCCAGCAGTTTTTCGATAGCGGTATCCCGCGGTGAGCAGTTCTTC.

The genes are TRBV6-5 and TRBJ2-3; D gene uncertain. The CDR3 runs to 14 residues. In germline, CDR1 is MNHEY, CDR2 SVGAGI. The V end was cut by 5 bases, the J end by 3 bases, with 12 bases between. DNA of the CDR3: TGTGCCAGCAGTAGAAGCTATGGGACAGATACGCAGTATTTT. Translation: CASSRSYGTDTQYF.

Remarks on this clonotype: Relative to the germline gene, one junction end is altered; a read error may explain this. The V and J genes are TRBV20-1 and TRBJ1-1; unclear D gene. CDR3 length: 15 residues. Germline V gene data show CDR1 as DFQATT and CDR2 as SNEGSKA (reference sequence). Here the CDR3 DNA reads TGCAGTGCTAGAGATGTTGGAGGAATGAACACTGAGGCTTTCTTT. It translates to CSARDVGGMNTEAFF.

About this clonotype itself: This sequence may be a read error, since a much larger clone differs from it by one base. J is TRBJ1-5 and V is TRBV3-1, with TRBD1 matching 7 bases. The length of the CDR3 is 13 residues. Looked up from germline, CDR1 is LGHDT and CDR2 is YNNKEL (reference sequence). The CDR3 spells CASSQGQGQPKHF. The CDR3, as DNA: TGTGCCAGCAGCCAAGGACAGGGCCAGCCCAAGCATTTT.

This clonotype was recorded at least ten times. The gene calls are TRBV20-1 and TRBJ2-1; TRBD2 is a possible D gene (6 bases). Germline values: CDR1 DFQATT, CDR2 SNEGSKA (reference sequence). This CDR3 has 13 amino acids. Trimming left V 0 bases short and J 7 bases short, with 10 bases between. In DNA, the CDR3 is TGCAGTGCTAGAGAAGGGAGGTGGAATGAGCAGTTCTTC. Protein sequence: CSAREGRWNEQFF.

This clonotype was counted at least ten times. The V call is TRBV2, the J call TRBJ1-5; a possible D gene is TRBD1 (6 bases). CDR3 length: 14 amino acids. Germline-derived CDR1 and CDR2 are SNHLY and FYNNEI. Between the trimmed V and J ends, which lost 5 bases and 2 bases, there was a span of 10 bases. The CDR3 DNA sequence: TGTGCCAGCAGTTCGGACAGCCGCAATCAGCCCCAGCATTTT. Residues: CASSSDSRNQPQHF.

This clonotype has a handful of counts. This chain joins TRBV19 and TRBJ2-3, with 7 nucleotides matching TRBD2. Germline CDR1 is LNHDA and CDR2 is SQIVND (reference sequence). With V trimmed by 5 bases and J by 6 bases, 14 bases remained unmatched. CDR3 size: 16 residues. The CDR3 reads CASSPPGGGPWDTQYF. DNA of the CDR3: TGTGCCAGTAGTCCTCCTGGGGGAGGGCCGTGGGATACGCAGTATTTT.

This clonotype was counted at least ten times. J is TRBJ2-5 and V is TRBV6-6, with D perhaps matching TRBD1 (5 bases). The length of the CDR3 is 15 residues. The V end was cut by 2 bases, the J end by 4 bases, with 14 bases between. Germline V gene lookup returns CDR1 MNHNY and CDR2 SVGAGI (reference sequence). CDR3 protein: CASSYGQGARETQYF. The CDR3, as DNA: TGTGCCAGCAGTTACGGTCAAGGGGCACGAGAGACCCAGTACTTC.

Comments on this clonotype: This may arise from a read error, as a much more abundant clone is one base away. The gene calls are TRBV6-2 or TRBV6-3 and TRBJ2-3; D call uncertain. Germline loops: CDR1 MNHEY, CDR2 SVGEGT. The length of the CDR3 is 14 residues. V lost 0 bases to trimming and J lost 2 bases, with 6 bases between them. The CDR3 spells CASSYSSLTDTQYF. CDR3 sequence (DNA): TGTGCCAGCAGTTACTCGAGTCTCACAGATACGCAGTATTTT.

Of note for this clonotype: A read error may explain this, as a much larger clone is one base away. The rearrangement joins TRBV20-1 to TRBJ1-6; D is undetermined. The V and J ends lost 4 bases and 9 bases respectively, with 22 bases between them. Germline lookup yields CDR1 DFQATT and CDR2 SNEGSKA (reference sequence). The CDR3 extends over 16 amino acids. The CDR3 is CSAILRKPGLGSPLHF. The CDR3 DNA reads TGCAGTGCTATACTGAGAAAGCCGGGTCTCGGTTCACCCCTCCACTTT.

CDR3 coding DNA: TGCAGCGTTGTATCCCAGCTGTTGGGCGAGCAGTACTTC. This codes for CSVVSQLLGEQYF. This rearrangement joins TRBV29-1 to TRBJ2-7; D is unresolved. The CDR3 length is 13 residues. V lost 4 bases to trimming and J lost 6 bases, with 16 bases between them. Germline V gene data show CDR1 as SQVTM and CDR2 as ANQGSEA.

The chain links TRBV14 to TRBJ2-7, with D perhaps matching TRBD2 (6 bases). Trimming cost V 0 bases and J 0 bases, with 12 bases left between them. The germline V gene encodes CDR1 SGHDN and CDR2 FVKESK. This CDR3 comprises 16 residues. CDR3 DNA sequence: TGTGCCAGCAGCCAAGAAACCTGGACTACCTCCTACGAGCAGTACTTC. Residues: CASSQETWTTSYEQYF.

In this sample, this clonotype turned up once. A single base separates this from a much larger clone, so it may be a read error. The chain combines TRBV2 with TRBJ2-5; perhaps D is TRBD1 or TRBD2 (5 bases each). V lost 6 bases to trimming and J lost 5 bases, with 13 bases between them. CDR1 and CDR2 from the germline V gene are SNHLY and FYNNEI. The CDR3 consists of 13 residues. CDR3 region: CASSKRGWETQYF. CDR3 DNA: TGTGCCAGCAGCAAGAGGGGCTGGGAGACCCAGTACTTC.

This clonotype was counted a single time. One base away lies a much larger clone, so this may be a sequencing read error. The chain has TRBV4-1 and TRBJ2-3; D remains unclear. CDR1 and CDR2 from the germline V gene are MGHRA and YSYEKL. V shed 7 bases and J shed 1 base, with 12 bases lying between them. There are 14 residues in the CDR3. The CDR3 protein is CASIHLPGTDTQYF. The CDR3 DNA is TGCGCCAGCATCCACCTACCCGGCACAGATACGCAGTATTTT.

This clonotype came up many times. The CDR3 loop reads CASSQPDRTQPQHF. The DNA for the CDR3 is TGTGCCAGCAGCCAACCGGACAGAACTCAGCCCCAGCATTTT. The chain uses TRBV28 and TRBJ1-5; a weak D match, TRBD1 (6 bases). Trimming cost V 6 bases and J 6 bases, with 15 bases left between them. CDR1 and CDR2 from the germline V gene are MDHEN and SYDVKM. The CDR3 has 14 residues.

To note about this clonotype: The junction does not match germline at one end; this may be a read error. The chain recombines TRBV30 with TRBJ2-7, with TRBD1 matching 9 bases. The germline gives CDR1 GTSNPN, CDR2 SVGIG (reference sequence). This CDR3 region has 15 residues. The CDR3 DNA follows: TGTGCCTGGGCCACAGGGGGCTACTCCTACAATGAGAAGTTCTTC. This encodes CAWATGGYSYNEKFF.

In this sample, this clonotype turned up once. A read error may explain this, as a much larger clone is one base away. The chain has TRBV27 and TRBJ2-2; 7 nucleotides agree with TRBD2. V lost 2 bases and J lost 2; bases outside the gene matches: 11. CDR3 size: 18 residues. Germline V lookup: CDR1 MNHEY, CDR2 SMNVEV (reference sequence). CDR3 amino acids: CASSLGLDMGYNTGELFF. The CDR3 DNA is TGTGCCAGCAGTTTAGGACTAGATATGGGATATAACACCGGGGAGCTGTTTTTT.

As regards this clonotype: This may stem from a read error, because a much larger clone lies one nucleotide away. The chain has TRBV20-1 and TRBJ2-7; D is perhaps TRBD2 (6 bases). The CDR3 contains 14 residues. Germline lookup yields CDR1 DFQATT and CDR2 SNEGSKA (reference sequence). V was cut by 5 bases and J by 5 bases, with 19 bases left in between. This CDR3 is CSAGGTGEFHEQYF. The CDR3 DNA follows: TGCAGTGCTGGGGGGACGGGTGAGTTCCACGAGCAGTACTTC.

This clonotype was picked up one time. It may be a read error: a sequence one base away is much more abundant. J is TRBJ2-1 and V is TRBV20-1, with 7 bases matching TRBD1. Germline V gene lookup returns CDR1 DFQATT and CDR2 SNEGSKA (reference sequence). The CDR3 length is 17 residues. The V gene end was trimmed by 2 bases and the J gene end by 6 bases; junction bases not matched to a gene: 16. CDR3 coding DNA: TGCAGTGCTAGATGGGCGACAGGGTCTCCCGACAGCAATGAGCAGTTCTTC. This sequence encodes CSARWATGSPDSNEQFF.

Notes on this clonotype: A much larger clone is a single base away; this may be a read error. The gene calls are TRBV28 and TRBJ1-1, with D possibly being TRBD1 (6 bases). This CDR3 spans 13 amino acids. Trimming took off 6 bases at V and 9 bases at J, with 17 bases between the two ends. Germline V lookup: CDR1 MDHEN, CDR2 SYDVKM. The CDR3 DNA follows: TGTGCCAGCAGCCCAACAGGGACCCCTAAAGCTTTCTTT. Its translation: CASSPTGTPKAFF.

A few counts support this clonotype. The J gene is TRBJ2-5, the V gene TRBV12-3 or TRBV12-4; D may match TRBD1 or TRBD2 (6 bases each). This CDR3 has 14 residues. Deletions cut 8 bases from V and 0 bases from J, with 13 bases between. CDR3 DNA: TGTGCCAGCGCCGGGGGCCGGTACCAAGAGACCCAGTACTTC. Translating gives CASAGGRYQETQYF.

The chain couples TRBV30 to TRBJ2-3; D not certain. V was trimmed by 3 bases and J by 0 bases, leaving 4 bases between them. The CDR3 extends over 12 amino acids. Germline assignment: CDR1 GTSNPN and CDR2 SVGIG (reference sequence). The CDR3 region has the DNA TGTGCCTGGAGCGCTAGCACAGATACGCAGTATTTT. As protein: CAWSASTDTQYF.

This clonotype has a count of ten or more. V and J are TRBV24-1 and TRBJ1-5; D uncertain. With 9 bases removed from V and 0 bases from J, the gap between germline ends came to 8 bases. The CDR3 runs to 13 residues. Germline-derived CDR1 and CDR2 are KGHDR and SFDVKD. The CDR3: CATAGTSNQPQHF. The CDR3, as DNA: TGTGCCACCGCGGGAACTAGCAATCAGCCCCAGCATTTT.

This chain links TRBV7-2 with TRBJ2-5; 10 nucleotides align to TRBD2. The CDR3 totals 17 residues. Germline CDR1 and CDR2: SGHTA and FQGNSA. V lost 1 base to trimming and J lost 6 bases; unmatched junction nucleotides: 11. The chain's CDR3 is CASSLVRASGREKTQYF. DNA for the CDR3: TGTGCCAGCAGCTTAGTTAGGGCTAGCGGGAGAGAAAAGACCCAGTACTTC.